This T cell receptor beta chain was sequenced for a study of blood T cell repertoires in COVID-19. Study information: The analysed material was cDNA or gDNA that came from T cells, B-cell-depleted T cells, or PBMCs.

Germline-derived CDR1 and CDR2 are LNHNV and YYDKDF (reference sequence). The CDR3 is made up of 14 amino acids. The V gene lost 3 bases and the J gene lost 6 bases, with 14 bases spanning the gap. Enrolled through a virtual design, the participants were between roughly 18 and 95 years of age and came from some 26 US areas. The method was immunoSEQ multiplex PCR; TCRdb's version includes in-frame clones alone and lacks a portion of them. The repertoire holds about 250,000 clones, with around four fifths as singletons. Material for sequencing was PBMCs or T cells enriched from blood (not recorded which). This TCR came from a woman aged 40 to 55 who had been exposed to COVID-19. This chain links TRBV15 with TRBJ1-2, with a weak D call TRBD1 (5 bases). The CDR3 coding sequence is TGTGCCACCAGCAGGAGGACAACGGGGGATGGCTACACCTTC. It is translated as CATSRRTTGDGYTF.